This T cell receptor beta chain was retrieved from a study of beta chain features in type 1 diabetes. Study as a whole: Examination spanned around 110 million sorted cells from all samples.

Expressed TCRB transcripts were sequenced because the entire RNA isolate underwent reverse transcription. Method: immunoSEQ multiplex PCR; TCRdb's copy keeps in-frame clones and lacks some. The sample shows about half a million clones, approximately 10% of them seen only once. V shed 1 base and J shed 1 base, with 14 bases lying between them. Germline V lookup: CDR1 SEHNR, CDR2 FQNEAQ (reference sequence). This CDR3 is built from 17 residues. This clone was found a few times. Per donor, one heparinised blood draw averaged roughly 110 mL. Based on CD45RO/CCR7/CD25/CD127/CD95/CD27, CD4+ regulatory, stem cell-like memory, naive and central memory cells were sorted.

This receptor was identified in a woman under 30 in good health. The sample was naive CD4+ T cells from blood. The rearrangement joins TRBV7-9 to TRBJ2-1, with a tentative D call TRBD1 (5 bases). Here the CDR3 DNA reads TGTGCCAGCAGCTTAGGGGCCGGCAGGGCGTCCTACAATGAGCAGTTCTTC. Translated: CASSLGAGRASYNEQFF. Based on the CDR3 plus reference TRBV7-9 and TRBJ2-1, the full variable domain is DTGVSQNPRHKITKRGQNVTFRCDPISEHNRLYWYRQTLGQGPEFLTYFQNEAQLEKSRLLSDRFSAERPKGSFSTLEIQRTEQGDSAMYLCASSLGAGRASYNEQFFGPGTRLTVL.